The clone carrying this T cell receptor beta chain was seen a single time. cDNA prepared by RNA extraction and subsequent reverse transcription served as the template for sequencing. TCRdb's copy holds only in-frame clones and misses some; the assay was immunoSEQ multiplex PCR. The sample lists about 100,000 clones, 55% to 60% occurring once. This entry is derived from a study of CD8+ T cells in alopecia areata. Trimming took 2 bases from V and 0 from J, leaving 8 bases between them. The length of the CDR3 is 15 residues. CDR1 and CDR2 (germline): SGHTA, FQGTGA. The receptor's source is a human donor with alopecia areata. The sample taken for sequencing was NKG2D-low CD8+ T cells sorted from blood. This rearrangement joins TRBV7-3 to TRBJ2-1, with D hard to call. The CDR3 bases are TGTGCCAGCAGCTTAGGCGGAAACTCCTACAATGAGCAGTTCTTC. The encoded protein is CASSLGGNSYNEQFF. The variable domain in full, with the rest retrieved from reference TRBV7-3 and TRBJ2-1, is GAGVSQTPSNKVTEKGKYVELRCDPISGHTALYWYRQSLGQGPEFLIYFQGTGAADDSGLPNDRFFAVRPEGSVSTLKIQRTERGDSAVYLCASSLGGNSYNEQFFGPGTRLTVL.